This T cell receptor (beta chain) was observed in a study of T cell responses to AZD1222 COVID-19 vaccine. Study-level information: Analysis merged second doses at about 4 or about 12 weeks. Findings and caveats of the study: The reported proportion of spike-specific TCRs targeting unmutated variant regions was nearly half.

With respect to this clone: No antigen is known for it.

The assay was immunoSEQ multiplex PCR, and TCRdb's table has in-frame clones only and misses some. The table has 200,000 or so clones, approximately 90% seen once. This sample comprised peripheral blood, obtained on day 0 of AZD1222 vaccination. The receptor was isolated from an adult in good health.

The CDR3 protein is CASSLPSAYEQYF. CDR3 nucleotides: TGTGCCAGCAGTTTACCCTCGGCCTACGAGCAGTACTTC. The chain links TRBV12-3 or TRBV12-4 to TRBJ2-7; D is unclear. Deletions cut 2 bases from V and 2 bases from J, with 7 bases between. The length of the CDR3 is 13 residues.